This T cell receptor (beta chain) emerged from a study of T cells in localized non-small cell lung cancer. Study conclusions and caveats: Uninvolved adjacent lung had more T cell clonality than any other tissue, topping tumor. As only one tumor region underwent sequencing, heterogeneity remains possible. Those with higher blood T cell density had longer overall survival. Adjacent lung exhibited a median of 57 among the 100 most abundant tumor clones.

TCRdb's copy holds only in-frame clones and misses some; the assay was immunoSEQ multiplex PCR. The repertoire consists of around 53,000 clones, with over 60% occurring once and the leading ten covering about 4.6%. Remarks on this clone: Its specificity is not known.

Germline V gene sequence: CDR1 PRHDT, CDR2 FYEKMQ (reference sequence). There are 12 residues in the CDR3. Trimming left V 2 bases short and J 6 bases short, with 5 bases between. The chain employs TRBV13 and TRBJ2-1; D unresolved. The source of this sequence is a woman aged 35 to 69 with stage II lung adenocarcinoma. Sequenced here: PBMCs, sampled before any cancer treatment. The CDR3 loop reads CASSLIPNEQFF. In DNA, the CDR3 is TGTGCCAGCAGCTTAATCCCCAATGAGCAGTTCTTC. The full variable domain, in which reference TRBV13 and TRBJ2-1 provide the parts outside the CDR3, is AAGVIQSPRHLIKEKRETATLKCYPIPRHDTVYWYQQGPGQDPQFLISFYEKMQSDKGSIPDRFSAQQFSDYHSELNMSSLELGDSALYFCASSLIPNEQFFGPGTRLTVL.